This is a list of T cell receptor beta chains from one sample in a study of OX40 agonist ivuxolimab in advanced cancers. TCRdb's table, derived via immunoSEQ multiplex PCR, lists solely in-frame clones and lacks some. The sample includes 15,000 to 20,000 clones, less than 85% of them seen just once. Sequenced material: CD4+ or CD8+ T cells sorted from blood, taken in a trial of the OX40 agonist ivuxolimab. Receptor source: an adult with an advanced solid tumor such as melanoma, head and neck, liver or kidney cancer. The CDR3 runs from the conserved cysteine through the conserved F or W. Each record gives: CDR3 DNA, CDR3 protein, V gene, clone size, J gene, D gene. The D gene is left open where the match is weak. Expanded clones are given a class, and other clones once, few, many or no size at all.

TGTGCCAGCAACACCTACCGGGACAGCTCCAGAGATACGCAGTATTTT | CASNTYRDSSRDTQYF | TRBV7-9 | medium-sized | TRBJ2-3 | TRBD1
TGTGCCTGGAGTGTAGGCGCGGGGGGCCGCACAGATACGCAGTATTTT | CAWSVGAGGRTDTQYF | TRBV30 | few | TRBJ2-3 | TRBD2
TGTGCCAGCAGTCCGGGGTACGAGCAGTACTTC | CASSPGYEQYF | TRBV27 | many | TRBJ2-7 | .
TGTGCCAGCAGTTACTCGATAGGTGGGGTCAACACTGAAGCTTTCTTT | CASSYSIGGVNTEAFF | TRBV6-5 | . | TRBJ1-1 | .
TGCAGTGTGGGACAGGGACACACCATATATTTT | CSVGQGHTIYF | TRBV20-1 | . | TRBJ1-3 | TRBD1
TGTGCCAGCAGCTTGGGGGGGTCCTACAATGAGCAGTTCTTC | CASSLGGSYNEQFF | TRBV5-4 | . | TRBJ2-1 | .
TGTGCCAGCGGGTACGACAATGAGCAGTTCTTC | CASGYDNEQFF | TRBV25-1 | . | TRBJ2-1 | .
TGTGCCAGCAGTAACACCGGGACAGGGGTGACCGGGGAGCTGTTTTTT | CASSNTGTGVTGELFF | TRBV7-8 | . | TRBJ2-2 | TRBD1
TGTGCCAGCAGCCAACTAGCGGGCGTCTCCGAGCAGTACTTC | CASSQLAGVSEQYF | TRBV7-3 | few | TRBJ2-7 | TRBD2
TGTGCCAGTAGTATGCTTGATAGAAACACCATATATTTT | CASSMLDRNTIYF | TRBV19 | once | TRBJ1-3 | .
TGTGCCAGCAGCTTGTCCGTCACCAAGGCTTTCTTT | CASSLSVTKAFF | TRBV5-6 | . | TRBJ1-1 | .
TGTGCCAGCAGCTTATCGGCAGTTTCCTACAATGAGCAGTTCTTC | CASSLSAVSYNEQFF | TRBV7-3 | . | TRBJ2-1 | .
TGTGCCAGTAGTATAGCCGGGTCCACTGAAGCTTTCTTT | CASSIAGSTEAFF | TRBV19 | once | TRBJ1-1 | .
TGTGCCAGCAGCTTAGTCGGCAGTCTCTCCTACGAGCAGTACTTC | CASSLVGSLSYEQYF | TRBV11-3 | many | TRBJ2-7 | .
TGTGCCAGCAGGCCCGACACGAACACTGAAGCTTTCTTT | CASRPDTNTEAFF | TRBV7-9 | . | TRBJ1-1 | .
TGTGCCAGCAGCTTAGGGCCTCCGGACACCTTC | CASSLGPPDTF | TRBV7-2 | . | TRBJ1-2 | .
TGTGCCAGCAGTTTATTGGGCAACAATCAGCCCCAGCATTTT | CASSLLGNNQPQHF | TRBV27 | . | TRBJ1-5 | .
TGTGCCAGCAGCATGATGGACGGGGACAATGAGCAGTTCTTC | CASSMMDGDNEQFF | TRBV9 | . | TRBJ2-1 | .
TGTGCCAGCAGTTCCCGGGACAGCTCCTACGAGCAGTACTTC | CASSSRDSSYEQYF | TRBV9 | . | TRBJ2-7 | TRBD1
TGTGCCAGCAGCCCTGACAACTACTACGAGCAGTACTTC | CASSPDNYYEQYF | TRBV7-9 | . | TRBJ2-7 | .
TGTGCCAGCTCGGTCTCGCGTGAGCAGTTCTTC | CASSVSREQFF | TRBV25-1 | . | TRBJ2-1 | .
TGTGCCAGCAGCCACGGGCCAACTTTTAACTATGGCTACACCTTC | CASSHGPTFNYGYTF | TRBV6-5 | . | TRBJ1-2 | .
TGTGCCAGCAGCGTAGAAGTTAGCGGATACACAGATACGCAGTATTTT | CASSVEVSGYTDTQYF | TRBV9 | . | TRBJ2-3 | .
TGTGCCAGCAGCCAAGGAACGGCGCCCCAGCATTTT | CASSQGTAPQHF | TRBV14 | . | TRBJ1-5 | .
TGTGCCAGCAGCTTAGATGACAGCCTTAATTCACCCCTCCACTTT | CASSLDDSLNSPLHF | TRBV7-9 | . | TRBJ1-6 | .
TGCGCCAGCACCCCAGAGATGGCGGGGAGGAATGAGCAGTTCTTC | CASTPEMAGRNEQFF | TRBV4-3 | . | TRBJ2-1 | .
TGTGCCAGCTCCGTCCCGGGACACGGGTTGGAGCAGTTCTTC | CASSVPGHGLEQFF | TRBV11-3 | . | TRBJ2-1 | .
TGTGCCAGCGCCCCGGGACAGGGAAGTTATGGCTACACCTTC | CASAPGQGSYGYTF | TRBV9 | few | TRBJ1-2 | TRBD1
TGTGCCACCAGCAGGCTACTCGGACAGGGCAATTCACCCCTCCACTTT | CATSRLLGQGNSPLHF | TRBV15 | . | TRBJ1-6 | TRBD1
TGTGCCAGCACCGATCAGGACATCAGCTCCTACAATGAGCAGTTCTTC | CASTDQDISSYNEQFF | TRBV7-9 | . | TRBJ2-1 | .
TGTGCCAGCAGTTCAGGGGTCAATCAGCCCCAGCATTTT | CASSSGVNQPQHF | TRBV6-6 | . | TRBJ1-5 | .
TGTGCCAGCACCTCGGACAGGGGGGAACCCCTCCACTTT | CASTSDRGEPLHF | TRBV7-9 | . | TRBJ1-6 | TRBD1
TGTGCCAGCAGCCTTACTAGCGGGGGCTCCTACGAGCAGTACTTC | CASSLTSGGSYEQYF | TRBV7-3 | . | TRBJ2-7 | TRBD2
TGTGCCAGCGGGGATCGGGAAAAACTGTTTTTT | CASGDREKLFF | TRBV7-9 | . | TRBJ1-4 | .
TGTGCCAGCAGCTTAGTGAGGGTTCCAGGGGGGACCCAGTACTTC | CASSLVRVPGGTQYF | TRBV7-2 | . | TRBJ2-5 | TRBD1
TGTGCCAGCAGCCCAATGACAGGTGACGGGACCCAGTACTTC | CASSPMTGDGTQYF | TRBV9 | . | TRBJ2-5 | .
TGTGCCAGCAGCTTATCCCGGGACGGATATCAGCCCCAGCATTTT | CASSLSRDGYQPQHF | TRBV7-2 | . | TRBJ1-5 | .
TGTGCCAGCAGCTCTCAAGGCCCCAATCAGCCCCAGCATTTT | CASSSQGPNQPQHF | TRBV7-9 | . | TRBJ1-5 | .
TGCGCCAGCAGCCAAGAATGGTATAATTCACCCCTCCACTTT | CASSQEWYNSPLHF | TRBV4-3 | . | TRBJ1-6 | .
TGTGCCAGCAGTTACGCCAATTCCTACGAGCAGTACTTC | CASSYANSYEQYF | TRBV6-5 | . | TRBJ2-7 | .
TGTGCCAGCAGCTTGGCGGGACAGCCTAAGTATCAGCCCCAGCATTTT | CASSLAGQPKYQPQHF | TRBV5-6 | once | TRBJ1-5 | TRBD1
TGCGCCAGCAGCTTTTGGGAAGGGGGGAGGACTGAAGCTTTCTTT | CASSFWEGGRTEAFF | TRBV4-1 | few | TRBJ1-1 | .
TGCAGCCTAAAGGCAGGGGGATCAGATACGCAGTATTTT | CSLKAGGSDTQYF | TRBV29-1 | . | TRBJ2-3 | TRBD1
TGTGCCAGCAGTCTGGACTGGAGCTCTGGAAACACCATATATTTT | CASSLDWSSGNTIYF | TRBV27 | . | TRBJ1-3 | .
TGTGCCAGCAGCCCGGACAGGGGGACCACGAATCAGCCCCAGCATTTT | CASSPDRGTTNQPQHF | TRBV5-6 | . | TRBJ1-5 | TRBD1
TGTGCCAGCAGCTGGTTAGATCCTAACTATGGCTACACCTTC | CASSWLDPNYGYTF | TRBV5-6 | . | TRBJ1-2 | .
TGTGCCATCCAGGGGGACTCCTACGAGCAGTACTTC | CAIQGDSYEQYF | TRBV11-2 | . | TRBJ2-7 | TRBD1
TGCAGCGTTGGCAGGCCAGACTCCAATGAGCAGTTCTTC | CSVGRPDSNEQFF | TRBV29-1 | . | TRBJ2-1 | .
TGTGCCAGCTCACCTTCCGGGACAGGGCCTACCACCGGGGAGCTGTTTTTT | CASSPSGTGPTTGELFF | TRBV18 | once | TRBJ2-2 | TRBD1
TGTGCCAGCAGCTTAGCTCCCACTGAAGCTTTCTTT | CASSLAPTEAFF | TRBV7-9 | . | TRBJ1-1 | .